The clone carrying this T cell receptor beta chain was seen many times. What it binds is not known. Unsorted whole blood supplied the RNA, and germline DNA was extracted too. Germline assignment: CDR1 MNHEY and CDR2 SVGEGT. Trimming took off 8 bases at V and 0 bases at J, with 14 bases between the two ends. The CDR3 length is 15 residues. The data derive from a study of tumor-infiltrating lymphocytes in primary liver carcinoma. Study in general: Surgical resection treated primary liver carcinoma in the patients. These patients were men and women whose ages were 30 to 69 years. Each of the growths was stage T1-T3 N0M0, extending about 4 to 11 cm across. Study-wide results and caveats: Tumor samples exhibited a significantly greater top-250-clone fraction than blood samples (p = 0.039).

Reverse transcription of roughly 480 ng total RNA with a constant-region primer produced TCR beta cDNA. Slightly modified ARM-PCR, run as three nested multiplex PCR rounds, produced the TCR beta libraries. Running ten to eleven cycles apiece, the first two PCR rounds relied on TRBV1-TRBV30 forward primers together with a C-beta reverse primer. From the multiplex PCR reads, TCRdb called clonotypes with MiXCR, one entry per CDR3 protein. This table has around 330,000 distinct CDR3 sequences, nearly 60% appearing once. This clonotype was sampled from a woman aged 30 to 39 with primary liver carcinoma and hepatitis B virus infection. What was sequenced was peripheral blood. The chain is built from TRBV6-2 or TRBV6-3 and TRBJ2-4; tentatively, D is TRBD1 (6 bases). CDR3 in amino acids: CASEGTGLAKNIQYF. The CDR3 DNA reads as TGTGCCAGCGAAGGAACAGGGCTAGCCAAAAACATTCAGTACTTC.